This T cell receptor beta chain came from a study of shared clonotypes between healthy human individuals (dated by TCRdb to 2020 to 2022). At the level of the whole study: A few men and a couple of women, aged 18 to 49 years, made up the cohort. The study deeply sequenced blood TCR repertoires of about 5 healthy adults to estimate repertoire size and the extent of clonotype sharing between individuals. Libraries were prepared and TCR repertoires were sequenced by different laboratories using diverse techniques, in order to increase sequencing depth and limit assay-specific biases. Each donor's leukapheresis produced roughly between roughly 0.85 and 9.5 billion PBMCs.

Concerning this clone itself: Its recognized antigen is unknown. There are no base qualities to consult, and no much larger clone falls within one base.

Using the deep immunoSEQ assay, multiplex PCR amplified TCR CDR3 regions from genomic DNA. For each cell subset, the extracted genomic DNA was distributed evenly across all wells of several immunoSEQ 96-well plates, and each plate served as one replicate. For unsorted PBMC, about 0.3 ug genomic DNA, equal to roughly 33,000 T cell genomes, was loaded into each replicate PCR. Ten immunoSEQ deep assay plates were used to sequence the unsorted PBMC genomic DNA. Purified libraries were measured with a Qubit 3.0 fluorometer, size-checked on a Bioanalyzer 2100, and measured again with the KAPA Library Quantification kit. Every immunoSEQ 96-well plate was sequenced on a separate single-read 150-cycle Illumina NextSeq 550 flow cell. Regarding the original processing steps: Because the immunoSEQ output included only junctional sequences and no quality scores, the filtering could not be the same as the filtering used for full-length reads. To assign V/J genes and CDR3, sequences were annotated against IMGT germline references using PyIR, a Python wrapper for IgBLAST v1.9. Reads with weak V/J assignments (E-value above 1e-6), missing CDR3, stop codons, out-of-frame junctions, or ambiguous translated residues were removed. V3J clonotypes were defined by identical inferred V gene, J gene, and CDR3 amino acid sequence. Percentage overlap between repertoires was calculated by dividing the number of shared unique clonotypes by the size of the smaller repertoire. Repertoire richness was assessed with RTK rarefaction, the Chao1 estimator, and Recon v2.1 estimates of unobserved clonotypes. TCRdb took this table from immuneACCESS and kept in-frame rearrangements with V and J called. Such tables lack part of the clones; where checked against another copy, unresolved V genes explain under half of the gap, and the rest is unexplained. D and trimming were read from the DNA, whereas the V and J calls and clone size are those reported in that table. The sample table lists about half a million clones, over 70% of them with a count of one. The ten biggest clones cover approximately 12% of the sample.

Healthy HIV-negative adults with no recently reported acute infections or vaccinations were included as donors. Every donor was a Caucasian adult residing in Nashville, Tennessee, USA. For unsorted samples, approximately 84 million PBMCs were counted, and genomic DNA was extracted using the QIAamp DNA Blood Mini kit. Blood was collected by leukapheresis, and PBMCs were isolated by Ficoll-Histopaque density gradient centrifugation and then cryopreserved in liquid nitrogen vapor phase. CDR1 and CDR2 are read off the germline V gene as SGHNT and YENEEA. The germline ends are 11 bases apart after V is trimmed by 1 base and J by 5 bases. The CDR3, cysteine through phenylalanine, is 14 amino acids long. Kept here is only the CDR3 DNA, which spans 42 bases and is read in frame from base 1. The paper's findings and limits, for the study overall: Because the study included a small number of donors, the genetic and exposure-history diversity represented was limited. Pairwise subsampling led to the expectation that sequencing depth would affect the degree of clonotype sharing among donors. Only blood was sampled, and tissue TCR repertoires likely differ from those in blood.

This TCR was recovered from a woman aged 40 to 49 in good health. Some clones in this sample may be carry-over from other donors' samples. The rearranged segments are TRBV11-3 and TRBJ2-5; the D gene cannot be resolved reliably. Sequencing was carried out using PBMCs. DNA sequence: TGTGCCAGCAGCTTAGGACGGGCGGCGGAGACCCAGTACTTC. It is translated as CASSLGRAAETQYF.